This TCR beta chain derives from a study of Tregs in tolerant kidney transplant recipients. Germline assignment: CDR1 MGHDK and CDR2 SYGVNS. This CDR3 is 15 amino acids long. Study-wide results and limits: Findings come from small patient numbers and require larger validation.

Some clones are missing from TCRdb's copy, which holds only in-frame ones; the method was immunoSEQ multiplex PCR. This table has under 300,000 clones, 84% appearing once. Comment on this clone: Its antigen is still unknown. One junction end does not reproduce the germline sequence, and a read error may be involved.

Thawed PBMCs were FACS-sorted into unstimulated CD4+CD25+CD127- regulatory T cells, CD4+CD25- non-regulatory cells, CD4 and CD8 cells. Sequenced input: CD4+ T cells from blood. The chain is built from TRBV25-1 and TRBJ2-7; the D call may be TRBD1 or TRBD2 (5 bases each). This receptor was obtained from a human donor in good health. The CDR3 coding sequence is TGTGCCAGCAGTGTCGCCGGGGCGTCCTCCCACGAGCAGTACTTC. Its translation: CASSVAGASSHEQYF.